Each of the 12 T cell receptor beta chains below was sequenced from the same sample in a study of blood T cell repertoires in COVID-19. The assay was immunoSEQ multiplex PCR, and TCRdb's table has in-frame clones only and misses some. The repertoire holds a few hundred thousand clones, with approximately 83% as singletons. The sequencing sample was made of peripheral blood. These receptor sequences come from a man older than 75 with acute or convalescent COVID-19.

Comments on this clone: This may arise from a read error, as a much more abundant clone is one base away. The J gene is TRBJ1-1, the V gene TRBV6-6; D possibly corresponds to TRBD1 (6 bases). The CDR3 runs 13 residues. The V end was cut by 7 bases, the J end by 0 bases, with 9 bases between. Germline values: CDR1 MNHNY, CDR2 SVGAGI (reference sequence). This CDR3 reads CASNDRMNTEAFF. The CDR3 DNA is TGTGCCAGCAACGACAGGATGAACACTGAAGCTTTCTTT.

The chain couples TRBV5-1 to TRBJ1-1, with 7 bases lining up with TRBD1. The CDR3 is made up of 14 amino acids. CDR1 SGHRS and CDR2 YFSETQ come from the germline V gene. Unmatched junction bases numbered 3, after V lost 3 bases and J lost 1 base. The CDR3 DNA is TGCGCCAGCAGCTGGGGGGACAGGAACACTGAAGCTTTCTTT. Its translation is CASSWGDRNTEAFF.

This chain links TRBV4-2 with TRBJ2-3, with 7 bases that match TRBD1. Germline CDR1 and CDR2: LGHNA and YNFKEQ. Trimming at V came to 2 bases and at J to 4 bases, leaving 6 bases not matched to a gene. The CDR3 is 15 amino acids. Here the CDR3 reads CASSQPGQEADTQYF. In DNA form, the CDR3 reads TGTGCCAGCAGCCAACCAGGACAGGAGGCAGATACGCAGTATTTT.

The gene calls are TRBV5-4 and TRBJ2-2, with 10 bases that match TRBD2. V dropped 4 bases and J dropped 3; count of bases not matched to a gene: 6. The germline V gene encodes CDR1 SGHNT and CDR2 YYREEE (reference sequence). The CDR3 totals 16 residues. CDR3 loop: CASSVTSGTYTGELFF. DNA of the CDR3: TGTGCCAGCAGCGTAACTAGCGGGACGTACACCGGGGAGCTGTTTTTT.

The chain links TRBV11-2 to TRBJ2-7; no clear D gene. Per germline, CDR1 SGHAT and CDR2 FQNNGV. Trimming cost V 2 bases and J 6 bases, with 8 bases left between them. CDR3 length equals 12 residues. CDR3 loop: CASSLQRGEQYF. Here the CDR3 DNA reads TGTGCCAGCAGCTTACAACGCGGCGAGCAGTACTTC.

The chain combines TRBV7-8 with TRBJ2-7; 10 bases are a match to TRBD1. Germline CDR1 reads SGHVS; CDR2 reads FQNEAQ. The junction had 7 bases not matched to a gene; V was cut back by 5 bases and J by 6 bases. This CDR3 is 14 amino acids long. This CDR3 is CASSPRDRGREQYF. The DNA for the CDR3 is TGTGCCAGCAGCCCCCGGGACAGGGGTCGCGAGCAGTACTTC.

This chain connects TRBV2 to TRBJ1-5; 8 bases line up with TRBD1. Germline loops: CDR1 SNHLY, CDR2 FYNNEI. J gave up 8 bases and V 6 bases, and 15 bases lay outside the gene matches. This CDR3 has 16 amino acids. The CDR3 DNA follows: TGTGCCAGCAGACTCGACTCCGGACAGGGATGGAAGCCCCAGCATTTT. This encodes CASRLDSGQGWKPQHF.

This sequence joins TRBV30 and TRBJ1-5; D remains ambiguous. The germline V gene encodes CDR1 GTSNPN and CDR2 SVGIG (reference sequence). The CDR3 has 17 amino acids. The V and J ends lost 2 bases and 6 bases respectively, with 23 bases between them. CDR3 in amino acids: CAWSPTVPLGLGQPQHF. In nucleotides, the CDR3 is TGTGCCTGGAGTCCGACGGTCCCCCTCGGGTTAGGTCAGCCCCAGCATTTT. The variable domain in full, with the rest retrieved from reference TRBV30 and TRBJ1-5, is SQTIHQWPATLVQPVGSPLSLECTVEGTSNPNLYWYRQAAGRGLQLLFYSVGIGQISSEVPQNLSASRPQDRQFILSSKKLLLSDSGFYLCAWSPTVPLGLGQPQHFGDGTRLSIL.

CDR3 loop: CATSDPSYEQYF. In DNA form, the CDR3 reads TGTGCCACCAGTGATCCGTCCTACGAGCAGTACTTC. This chain connects TRBV24-1 to TRBJ2-7, with unresolved D. The CDR3 is 12 amino acids. V was shortened by 3 bases and J by 1 base, with 3 bases between the two germline ends. The V gene's germline CDR1 is KGHDR and CDR2 SFDVKD.

The genes are TRBV24-1 and TRBJ2-3; TRBD1 matches 9 bases. The CDR3 has 13 amino acids. Germline loops: CDR1 KGHDR, CDR2 SFDVKD. With 8 bases clipped from V and 4 bases from J, the junction kept 3 bases outside the gene matches. CDR3 protein: CATTGQGADTQYF. Written as DNA, the CDR3 is TGTGCCACCACGGGACAGGGCGCAGATACGCAGTATTTT.

This clone showed up just a few times. J is TRBJ2-7 and V is TRBV24-1; D remains unclear. This CDR3 comprises 13 residues. Germline V CDR1 and CDR2: KGHDR, SFDVKD. Trimming removed 4 bases at V and 3 bases at J, with 9 bases between. CDR3 sequence: CATSDSDIYEQYF. The CDR3 DNA reads as TGTGCCACCAGTGACTCTGACATCTACGAGCAGTACTTC.

The V call is TRBV7-2, the J call TRBJ1-2; 9 bases map to TRBD1. CDR3 length: 14 residues. V gave up 4 bases and J gave up 5 bases; unmatched junction bases: 5. CDR1 is SGHTA and CDR2 is FQGNSA in the germline V gene. CDR3 bases: TGTGCCAGCAGCTCGGGACAGGGCCGATATGGCTACACCTTC. As protein: CASSSGQGRYGYTF.